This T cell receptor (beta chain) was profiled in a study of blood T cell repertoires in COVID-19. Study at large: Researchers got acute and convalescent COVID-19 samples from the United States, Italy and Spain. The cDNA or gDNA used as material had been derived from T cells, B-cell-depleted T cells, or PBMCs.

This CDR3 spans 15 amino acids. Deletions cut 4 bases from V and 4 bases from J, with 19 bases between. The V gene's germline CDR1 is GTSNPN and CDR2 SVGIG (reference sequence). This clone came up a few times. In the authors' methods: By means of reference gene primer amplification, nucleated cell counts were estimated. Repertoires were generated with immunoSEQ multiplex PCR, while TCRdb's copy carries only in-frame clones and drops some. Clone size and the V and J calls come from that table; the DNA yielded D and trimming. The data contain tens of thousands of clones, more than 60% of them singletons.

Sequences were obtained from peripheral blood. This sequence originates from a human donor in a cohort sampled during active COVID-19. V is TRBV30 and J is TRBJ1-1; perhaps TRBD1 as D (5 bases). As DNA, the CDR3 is TGTGCCTGGAATCGCGGGGGACTTCAGACCACTGAAGCTTTCTTT. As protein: CAWNRGGLQTTEAFF.